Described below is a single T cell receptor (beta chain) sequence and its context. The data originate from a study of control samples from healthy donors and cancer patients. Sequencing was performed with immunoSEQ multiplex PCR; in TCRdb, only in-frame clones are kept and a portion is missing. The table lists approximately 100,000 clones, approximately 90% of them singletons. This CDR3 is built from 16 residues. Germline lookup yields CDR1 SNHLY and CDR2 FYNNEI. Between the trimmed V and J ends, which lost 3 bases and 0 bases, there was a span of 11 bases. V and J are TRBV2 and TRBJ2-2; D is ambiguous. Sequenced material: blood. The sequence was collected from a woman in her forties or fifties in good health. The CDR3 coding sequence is TGTGCCAGCAGTGATACCCGCCTGGCGAACACCGGGGAGCTGTTTTTT. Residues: CASSDTRLANTGELFF.